Reported below is one TCR beta chain. The antigen is undetermined. The repertoire was sequenced with immunoSEQ multiplex PCR; TCRdb's copy has only in-frame clones and lacks some. The sample includes 20,000 to 25,000 clones, approximately 68% of them seen just once. This sample was included in a study of CD4 T cells in relation to SARS-CoV-2 and coronaviruses. Study background: TCR beta CDR3s were sequenced after 10-day antigen culture of PBMCs.

The CDR3 totals 13 residues. V dropped 5 bases and J dropped 1 base, with 9 bases sitting between them. CDR1 is SGHTA, CDR2 FQGNSA, per germline. CD4+ T cells from unexposed donors were obtained before the COVID-19 pandemic (2011-2018). CD4+ T cells were isolated from the cells after 10 days of culture. Cultures held 1.5 million to 2.5 million PBMCs per well with 9 to 10 IU/ml IL-2. Fresh IL-2 medium replaced half the medium on days 3 and 7. The clonotype originates from a human donor in good health. The genes are TRBV7-2 and TRBJ2-7; D gene ambiguous. Sequencing used CD4+ T cells from PBMCs, cultured in vitro. CDR3 DNA sequence: TGTGCCAGCAGCCCTGGGCCATCCTACGAGCAGTACTTC. Residues: CASSPGPSYEQYF.